These 7 T cell receptor beta chains were sequenced from one sample in a study of neurological immune-mediated disorders. TCRdb reanalysed the 5' RACE reads using MiXCR and keeps one entry per CDR3 protein. The repertoire holds fewer than 55,000 distinct CDR3 sequences, with about an eighth as singletons. Time point meaning: longitudinal time-point 3. Sequenced input: PBMCs. These receptor sequences come from a male donor with HTLV-1-associated myelopathy (HAM/TSP).

This clonotype has a count of ten or more. The chain couples TRBV9 to TRBJ2-3; tentatively, D is TRBD1 (6 bases). Trimming cost V 6 bases and J 2 bases, with 13 bases left between them. This CDR3 contains 14 residues. CDR1 is SGDLS, CDR2 YYNGEE, per germline. The CDR3 coding sequence is TGTGCCAGCAACTCAGGGGCGTTCACAGATACGCAGTATTTT. Its translation: CASNSGAFTDTQYF.

This clonotype was counted many times. The V and J genes are TRBV7-8 and TRBJ2-3, with D tentatively TRBD1 or TRBD2 (5 bases each). The CDR3 has 15 amino acids. The V gene's germline CDR1 is SGHVS and CDR2 FQNEAQ. V was pared by 5 bases and J by 6 bases, with 18 bases between. CDR3 region: CASSAPGAFTDTQYF. DNA of the CDR3: TGTGCCAGCAGCGCCCCCGGGGCATTCACCGATACGCAGTATTTT.

As to this clonotype: One end of the junction fails to match germline, which may point to a read error. The J gene is TRBJ2-7, the V gene TRBV4-3, with TRBD1 matching over 10 bases. Per the germline V gene, CDR1 is LGHNA and CDR2 is YSLEER. CDR3 length equals 19 residues. The CDR3 spells CVSSQNHGQGGLIVDEQYF. The CDR3 DNA sequence: TGCGTCAGCAGCCAGAATCACGGACAGGGGGGGTTAATAGTGGACGAGCAGTACTTC.

The table lists this clonotype with many counts. This chain uses TRBV4-3 with TRBJ2-1, with 8 bases that match TRBD2. Trimming removed 0 bases from V and 0 bases from J; junction bases left unmatched: 7. Germline loops: CDR1 LGHNA, CDR2 YSLEER. This CDR3 has 18 amino acids. CDR3 in amino acids: CASSQDPSGGLSYNEQFF. For the CDR3, the DNA is TGCGCCAGCAGCCAAGACCCGAGCGGGGGCCTCTCCTACAATGAGCAGTTCTTC.

In this sample, this clonotype turned up many times. This chain uses TRBV4-2 with TRBJ2-3; tentative D call: TRBD1 (5 bases). V dropped 1 base and J dropped 6 bases, with 8 bases sitting between them. Germline loops: CDR1 LGHNA, CDR2 YNFKEQ. This CDR3 region has 13 residues. CDR3 sequence (DNA): TGTGCCAGCAGCCAAGGGGGCTGGGATACGCAGTATTTT. It encodes CASSQGGWDTQYF.

This clonotype was counted at least ten times. The chain carries TRBV7-2 and TRBJ2-5; 9 nucleotides match TRBD1. The CDR3 runs 17 residues. Trimming at V came to 1 base and at J to 3 bases, leaving 9 bases not matched to a gene. From germline, CDR1 is SGHTA and CDR2 FQGNSA. The CDR3 region has the DNA TGTGCCAGCAGCTTAGATTCCCGGGGACAGGGTAAAGAGACCCAGTACTTC. Translation: CASSLDSRGQGKETQYF.

Ten or more counts support this clonotype. V and J are TRBV5-1 and TRBJ2-5; perhaps TRBD2 as D (6 bases). The germline V gene encodes CDR1 SGHRS and CDR2 YFSETQ. This CDR3 has 15 residues. Trimming pared 2 bases from V and 5 bases from J, leaving 16 bases between. The CDR3 DNA is TGCGCCAGCAGCTTTCCGACTAGGAGAGGGGAGACCCAGTACTTC. This sequence encodes CASSFPTRRGETQYF.